The rows below give T cell receptor beta chains drawn from one sample of a study of cytomegalovirus exposure and HLA in healthy donors. Assay: immunoSEQ multiplex PCR; the TCRdb copy retains only in-frame clones and omits some. Found here are about 250,000 clones, about 90% of them singletons; the top ten hold 9.5% to 15%. Sequenced: PBMCs. Source of these receptors: a man aged 18 to 35 in good health and CMV-seropositive. CDR3s include the opening cysteine and the closing phenylalanine or tryptophan. D genes are given only for firm matches.

TRBJ2-1,TRBV29-1,TRBD2,TGCAGCGTGCGAAAGGGAGCTAGCGGGCCGGAGCAGTTCTTC,CSVRKGASGPEQFF
TRBJ1-1,TRBV23-1,TRBD1,TGCGCCAGCAGTCAGCCCCGGGACAGGGGTAAAGGCTTTCCTGAAGCTTTCTTT,CASSQPRDRGKGFPEAFF
TRBJ1-1,TRBV5-1,.,TGCGCCAGCAGCCTGGGTGGGGGCACTGAAGCTTTCTTT,CASSLGGGTEAFF
TRBJ2-1,TRBV5-1,TRBD2,TGCGCCAGCAGTTCAGCGGGAGGTGTCAATGAGCAGTTCTTC,CASSSAGGVNEQFF
TRBJ2-5,TRBV27,.,TGTGCCAGCAGTTTAAACCCAGCTAGTAGGGAGACCCAGTACTTC,CASSLNPASRETQYF
TRBJ1-4,TRBV15,.,TGTGCCACCAGCAGAGATCAGGCTTCGCTGTTTTTT,CATSRDQASLFF
TRBJ1-4,TRBV27,.,TGTGCCAGCAGGACAGCAACTAATGAAAAACTGTTTTTT,CASRTATNEKLFF
TRBJ2-7,TRBV5-1,.,TGCGCCAGCAGCTTTGAGGGACTTTTCTACGAGCAGTACTTC,CASSFEGLFYEQYF
TRBJ1-1,TRBV2,.,TGTGCCAGCAGTGAAGCGTTCGGCCTTCACATGAACACTGAAGCTTTCTTT,CASSEAFGLHMNTEAFF
TRBJ2-6,TRBV10-3,.,TGTGCCATCGCGGCGGCGTCTGGGGCCAACGTCCTGACTTTC,CAIAAASGANVLTF